This TCR beta chain was identified during a study of blood T cells in healthy people across ages. With a J-beta primer mix and a sample-barcoded 5' primer, a second PCR ran about 6 to 11 cycles. Each cDNA molecule carried a tag from a template-switch adaptor that contained 12 random nucleotides. Using its own MiXCR run on the 5' RACE reads, TCRdb lists one record per CDR3 protein. Here the sample spans some 760,000 distinct CDR3 sequences, roughly 25% being singletons. A few counts support this clonotype. The antigen remains undetermined. The CDR3 extends over 15 amino acids. With V trimmed by 2 bases and J by 0 bases, 3 bases remained unmatched. Overall study results and limits: Roughly linearly, TCR beta diversity per million T cells fell as age increased. Diversity estimates from one million T cells were considered underestimates.

These data are also associated with another study on T cells of mothers and their children. That paper adds: The sample comes from roughly 9 healthy Caucasian donors: mothers and children.

What was sequenced was blood. V gene TRBV12-3 or TRBV12-4 combines with J gene TRBJ2-5; TRBD1 matches 7 bases. This TCR was recovered from a boy under 18 in good health. The CDR3 sequence: CASSLNRGNQETQYF. As DNA, the CDR3 is TGTGCCAGCAGTTTAAACAGGGGTAACCAAGAGACCCAGTACTTC.